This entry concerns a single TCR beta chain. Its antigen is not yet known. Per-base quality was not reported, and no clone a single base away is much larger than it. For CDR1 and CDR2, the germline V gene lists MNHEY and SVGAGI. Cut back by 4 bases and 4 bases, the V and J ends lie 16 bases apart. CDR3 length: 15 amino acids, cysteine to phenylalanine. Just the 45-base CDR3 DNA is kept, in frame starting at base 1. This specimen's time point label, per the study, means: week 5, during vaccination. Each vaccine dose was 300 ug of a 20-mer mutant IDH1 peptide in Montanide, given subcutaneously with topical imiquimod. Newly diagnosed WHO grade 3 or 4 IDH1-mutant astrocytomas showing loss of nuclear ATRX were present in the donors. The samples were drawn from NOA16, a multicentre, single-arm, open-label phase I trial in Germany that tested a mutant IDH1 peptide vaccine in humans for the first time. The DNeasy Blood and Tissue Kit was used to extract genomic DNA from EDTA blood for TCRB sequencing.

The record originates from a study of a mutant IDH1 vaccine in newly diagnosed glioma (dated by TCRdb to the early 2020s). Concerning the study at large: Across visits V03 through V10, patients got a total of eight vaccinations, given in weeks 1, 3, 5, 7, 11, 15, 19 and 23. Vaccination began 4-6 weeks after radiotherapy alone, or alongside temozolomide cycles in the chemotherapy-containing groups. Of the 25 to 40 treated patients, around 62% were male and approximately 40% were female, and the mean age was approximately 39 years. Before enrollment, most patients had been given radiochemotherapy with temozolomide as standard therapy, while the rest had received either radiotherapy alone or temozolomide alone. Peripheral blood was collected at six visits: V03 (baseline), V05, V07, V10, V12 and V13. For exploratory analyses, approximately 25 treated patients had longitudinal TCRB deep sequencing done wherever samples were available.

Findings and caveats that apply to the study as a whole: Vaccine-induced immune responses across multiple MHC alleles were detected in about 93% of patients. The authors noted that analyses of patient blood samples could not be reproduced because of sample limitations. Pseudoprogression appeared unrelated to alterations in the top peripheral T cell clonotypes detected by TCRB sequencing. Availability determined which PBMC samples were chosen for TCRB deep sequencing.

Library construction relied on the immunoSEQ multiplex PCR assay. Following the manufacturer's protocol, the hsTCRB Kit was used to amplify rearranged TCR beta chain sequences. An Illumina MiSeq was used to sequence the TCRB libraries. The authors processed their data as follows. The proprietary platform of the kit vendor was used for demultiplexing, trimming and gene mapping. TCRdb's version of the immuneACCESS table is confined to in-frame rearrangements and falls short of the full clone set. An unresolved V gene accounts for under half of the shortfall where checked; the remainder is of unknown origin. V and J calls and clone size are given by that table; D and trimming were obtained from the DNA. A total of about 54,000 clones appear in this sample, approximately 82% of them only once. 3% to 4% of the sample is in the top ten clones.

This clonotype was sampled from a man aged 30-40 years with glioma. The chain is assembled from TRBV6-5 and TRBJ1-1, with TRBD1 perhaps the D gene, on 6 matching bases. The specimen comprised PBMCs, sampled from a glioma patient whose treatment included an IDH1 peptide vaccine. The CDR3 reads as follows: CASSSIQGRITEAFF. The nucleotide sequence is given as TGTGCCAGCAGTTCGATACAGGGTCGGATCACTGAAGCTTTCTTT.